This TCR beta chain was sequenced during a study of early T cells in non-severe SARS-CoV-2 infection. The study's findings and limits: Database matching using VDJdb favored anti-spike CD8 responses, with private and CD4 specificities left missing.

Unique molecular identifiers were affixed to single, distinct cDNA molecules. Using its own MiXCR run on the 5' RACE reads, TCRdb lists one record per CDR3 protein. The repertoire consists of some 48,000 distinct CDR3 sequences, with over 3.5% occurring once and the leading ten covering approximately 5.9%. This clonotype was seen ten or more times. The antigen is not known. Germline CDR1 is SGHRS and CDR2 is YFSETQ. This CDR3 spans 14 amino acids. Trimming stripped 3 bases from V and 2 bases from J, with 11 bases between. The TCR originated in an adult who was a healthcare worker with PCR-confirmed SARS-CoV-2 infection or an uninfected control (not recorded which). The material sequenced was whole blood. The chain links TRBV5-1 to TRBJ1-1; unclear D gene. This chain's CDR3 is CASSWTMGNTEAFF. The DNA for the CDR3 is TGCGCCAGCAGCTGGACGATGGGCAACACTGAAGCTTTCTTT.